A single sample is the source of the 4 T cell receptor beta chains below, sequenced in a study of T cell responses to AZD1222 COVID-19 vaccine (dated by TCRdb to about 2021). The library was made by the immunoSEQ multiplex PCR assay. Here the immuneACCESS table is served through TCRdb, limited to in-frame sequences with V and J called. Missing clones are a known gap in these copies; in checked studies unresolved V genes cover under half, and the rest lacks a known reason. For this sample there are 150,000 to 200,000 clones; about nine tenths appear just once. Of the sample, 2.5% to 3% is held by the ten largest clones. The intended sense of this specimen's time point label: baseline before first vaccination. Sequenced here: peripheral blood, sampled on day 0 of AZD1222 vaccination. These receptor sequences come from an adult in good health.

The CDR3 DNA sequence: TGTGCCAGCAGTTTGGGATATGAAAAACTGTTTTTT. Its translation is CASSLGYEKLFF. This chain connects TRBV12-3 or TRBV12-4 to TRBJ1-4; no definite D call. Trimming took off 3 bases at V and 6 bases at J, with 5 bases between the two ends. The CDR3 spans 12 residues.

The chain links TRBV2 to TRBJ1-3; maybe TRBD1 (6 bases). The germline V gene encodes CDR1 SNHLY and CDR2 FYNNEI. The CDR3 is made up of 18 amino acids. V was cut by 2 bases and J by 0 bases, with 17 bases left in between. The chain's CDR3 is CASSERGTSFYSGNTIYF. CDR3 nucleotide sequence: TGTGCCAGCAGTGAAAGGGGGACTTCTTTCTACTCTGGAAACACCATATATTTT.

The chain combines TRBV10-3 with TRBJ2-5; 13 bases line up with TRBD2. This CDR3 contains 16 residues. Germline V gene lookup returns CDR1 ENHRY and CDR2 SYGVKD. The trim removed 3 bases at V and 9 bases at J, leaving 10 bases unmatched. The CDR3, as DNA: TGTGCCATCAGTGACCCGACTAGCGGGAGGTTCGGGGCCCAGTACTTC. Translated: CAISDPTSGRFGAQYF.

The genes are TRBV5-8 and TRBJ1-1; TRBD1 aligns across 8 bases. Germline V lookup: CDR1 SGHTS, CDR2 YDEGEE. Trimming at V came to 4 bases and at J to 10 bases, leaving 21 bases not matched to a gene. CDR3 length: 17 amino acids. The CDR3 is CASSLGQGAWGGGRAFF. The CDR3 DNA sequence: TGTGCCAGCAGCCTGGGGCAGGGGGCGTGGGGTGGCGGTAGAGCTTTCTTT.